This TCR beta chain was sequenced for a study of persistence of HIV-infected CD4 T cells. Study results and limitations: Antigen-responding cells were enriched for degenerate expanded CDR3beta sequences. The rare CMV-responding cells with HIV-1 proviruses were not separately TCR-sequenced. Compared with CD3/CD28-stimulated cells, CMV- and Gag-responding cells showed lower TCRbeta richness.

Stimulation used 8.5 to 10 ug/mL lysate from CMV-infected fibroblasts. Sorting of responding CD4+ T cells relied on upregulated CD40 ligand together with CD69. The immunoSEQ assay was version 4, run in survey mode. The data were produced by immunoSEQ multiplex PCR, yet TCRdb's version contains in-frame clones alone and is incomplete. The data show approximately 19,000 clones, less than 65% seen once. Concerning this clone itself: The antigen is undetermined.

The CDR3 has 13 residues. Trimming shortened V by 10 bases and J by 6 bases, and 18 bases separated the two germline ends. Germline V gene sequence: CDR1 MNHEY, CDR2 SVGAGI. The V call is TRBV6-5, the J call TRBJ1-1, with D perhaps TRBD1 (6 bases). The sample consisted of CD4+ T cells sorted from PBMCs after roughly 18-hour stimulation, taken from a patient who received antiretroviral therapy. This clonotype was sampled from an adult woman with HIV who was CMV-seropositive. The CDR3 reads CATGAGGGPEAFF. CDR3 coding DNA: TGTGCCACCGGGGCCGGGGGCGGACCTGAAGCTTTCTTT.